These 30 T cell receptor beta chains were sequenced from one sample in a study of Epstein–Barr virus B cells in breast cancer. Antigens of these TCRs are unknown. The SMARTer Human TCR a/b Profiling Kit built libraries from RNA for both alpha and beta chains. TCRdb passed the 5' RACE reads through MiXCR, listing each CDR3 protein once. The sample lists about 1,900 distinct CDR3 sequences, approximately 15% seen once, with about 29% in the top ten. Sample: tumor-infiltrating lymphocytes expanded in culture. These receptors were taken from a woman in her thirties or forties with triple-negative breast cancer.

This clonotype is labeled medium-sized. The rearrangement links TRBV7-8 to TRBJ1-4, with D possibly matching TRBD1 (5 bases). CDR1 SGHVS and CDR2 FQNEAQ come from the germline V gene. The V end lost 3 bases, the J end lost 6 bases, and 11 bases lay between the germline ends. This CDR3 is built from 14 residues. The CDR3 nucleotides read TGTGCCAGCAGCTTGCGAAGGGGTGATGAAAAACTGTTTTTT. Residues: CASSLRRGDEKLFF.

This clonotype occurred a few times. The chain carries TRBV28 and TRBJ1-2; no clear D. Trimming took off 8 bases at V and 7 bases at J, with 14 bases between the two ends. Germline CDR1 MDHEN, CDR2 SYDVKM. The CDR3 is 12 amino acids. This chain's CDR3 is CASLPGFGGYTF. CDR3 DNA sequence: TGTGCCAGCCTACCGGGGTTTGGTGGCTACACCTTC.

Only a few counts were recorded for this clonotype. This rearrangement joins TRBV4-3 to TRBJ2-6; no firm D call. V dropped 0 bases and J dropped 2 bases, with 8 bases sitting between them. The CDR3 loop spans 16 amino acids. Looked up from germline, CDR1 is LGHNA and CDR2 is YSLEER. The CDR3 sequence is CASSQDLGTGANVLTF. The CDR3 DNA is TGCGCCAGCAGCCAAGATCTGGGCACTGGGGCCAACGTCCTGACTTTC.

Judged by abundance, this clonotype is medium-sized (0.01 to 0.1%). V gene TRBV3-1 combines with J gene TRBJ2-7; D tentatively reads TRBD1 or TRBD2 (5 bases each). Germline CDR1 reads LGHDT; CDR2 reads YNNKEL (reference sequence). CDR3 length equals 17 residues. Deletions cut 1 base from V and 2 bases from J, with 18 bases between. CDR3 coding DNA: TGTGCCAGCAGCCAAGTTCTTTCCGGGAAAGGGGCCTACGAGCAGTACTTC. Encoded protein: CASSQVLSGKGAYEQYF.

This clonotype is labeled large. V is TRBV20-1 and J is TRBJ1-6; 7 nucleotides agree with TRBD1. Unmatched junction bases numbered 11, after V lost 3 bases and J lost 6 bases. The V gene's germline CDR1 is DFQATT and CDR2 SNEGSKA (reference sequence). The CDR3 loop spans 16 amino acids. The chain's CDR3 is CSASWRGRLSNSPLHF. CDR3 DNA sequence: TGCAGTGCTAGCTGGAGGGGGCGATTGTCTAATTCACCCCTCCACTTT.

The sample holds a few counts of this clonotype. The gene calls are TRBV11-2 and TRBJ2-7; TRBD1 matches 7 bases. The germline V gene encodes CDR1 SGHAT and CDR2 FQNNGV. This CDR3 has 14 amino acids. With 5 bases clipped from V and 0 bases from J, the junction kept 4 bases outside the gene matches. CDR3 nucleotides: TGTGCCAGCAGCATCAACAGGGGCTCCTACGAGCAGTACTTC. The encoded protein is CASSINRGSYEQYF.

In this sample, this clonotype turned up a few times. V is TRBV6-1 and J is TRBJ2-5; a possible D gene is TRBD2 (6 bases). The CDR3 runs 15 residues. Germline CDR1 is MNHNS and CDR2 is SASEGT. V was trimmed by 1 base and J by 4 bases, leaving 13 bases between them. This CDR3 reads CASSEVGGIRETQYF. CDR3 coding DNA: TGTGCCAGCAGTGAAGTCGGCGGGATCCGAGAGACCCAGTACTTC.

The table lists this clonotype with a few counts. V is TRBV9 and J is TRBJ2-3; TRBD2 might be the D (6 bases). The CDR3 spans 17 residues. V was shortened by 4 bases and J by 0 bases, with 18 bases between the two germline ends. Germline CDR1 SGDLS, CDR2 YYNGEE. Written as DNA, the CDR3 is TGTGCCAGCAGCCCACCCGGGGGTGGGGGGAGCACAGATACGCAGTATTTT. This gives the protein CASSPPGGGGSTDTQYF.

This clonotype is medium-sized (0.01 to 0.1%). This sequence joins TRBV5-1 and TRBJ2-1, with 10 bases fitting TRBD2. Germline values: CDR1 SGHRS, CDR2 YFSETQ. The J segment lost 15 bases and the V segment lost 4 bases, leaving 13 bases of the junction unmatched. The CDR3 has 14 residues. CDR3 protein: CASSLDGLAGDWFF. The CDR3 DNA reads TGCGCCAGCAGCCTCGATGGCCTAGCGGGAGATTGGTTCTTC.

This clonotype is judged medium-sized. The CDR3 loop is CASTQSWGRQWPNEKLFF. The CDR3 DNA follows: TGTGCCAGCACCCAGAGCTGGGGGCGTCAATGGCCTAATGAAAAACTGTTTTTT. The J gene is TRBJ1-4, the V gene TRBV12-3 or TRBV12-4, with a tentative D call TRBD1 (6 bases). Trimming shortened V by 7 bases and J by 3 bases, and 24 bases separated the two germline ends. The CDR3 spans 18 residues.

Relative to its sample, this clonotype is large. The chain combines TRBV12-3 or TRBV12-4 with TRBJ1-2, with 8 nucleotides matching TRBD1. J was trimmed by 3 bases and V by 2 bases; bases with no gene match: 8. There are 16 residues in the CDR3. As DNA, the CDR3 is TGTGCCAGCAGTTTATGGCAGGGGGCGACTGACTATGGCTACACCTTC. It yields the protein CASSLWQGATDYGYTF.

This clonotype was seen ten or more times. The genes are TRBV20-1 and TRBJ2-3; 15 positions match TRBD2. V gave up 3 bases and J gave up 4 bases; unmatched junction bases: 5. Germline CDR1 reads DFQATT; CDR2 reads SNEGSKA (reference sequence). This CDR3 comprises 16 residues. For the CDR3, the DNA is TGCAGTGCTAGTGGGGGACTAGCGGGGGGCCCAGATACGCAGTATTTT. As protein: CSASGGLAGGPDTQYF.

This clonotype is termed medium-sized. V gene TRBV14 combines with J gene TRBJ2-3; no clear D. This CDR3 spans 15 amino acids. V shed 0 bases and J shed 6 bases, with 13 bases lying between them. CDR1 and CDR2 from the germline V gene are SGHDN and FVKESK. Here the CDR3 DNA reads TGTGCCAGCAGCCAAGAGACGGGCCAATGGGATACGCAGTATTTT. Its protein is CASSQETGQWDTQYF.

The J gene is TRBJ1-2, the V gene TRBV6-2 or TRBV6-3; no firm D call. CDR3 size: 10 residues. The germline V and J ends were trimmed by 5 bases and 7 bases, with 5 bases remaining between them. Germline V gene sequence: CDR1 MNHEY, CDR2 SVGEGT. For the CDR3, the DNA is TGTGCCAGCAGTGGGTTTGGCTACACCTTC. It specifies CASSGFGYTF.

By its share, this clonotype is medium-sized (0.01 to 0.1%). The chain couples TRBV4-1 to TRBJ1-5, with a weak D call TRBD1 (6 bases). Germline CDR1 is MGHRA and CDR2 is YSYEKL. The CDR3 totals 13 residues. With 4 bases removed from V and 5 bases from J, the gap between germline ends came to 9 bases. CDR3: CASSLDRYQPQHF. CDR3 in DNA: TGCGCCAGCAGCCTTGACAGGTATCAGCCCCAGCATTTT.

At least ten counts were recorded for this clonotype. V usage is TRBV7-9 and J usage is TRBJ1-1, with D possibly TRBD1 on 5 matching bases. The CDR3 has 13 residues. CDR1 SEHNR and CDR2 FQNEAQ come from the germline V gene (reference sequence). V was shortened by 1 base and J by 6 bases, with 9 bases between the two germline ends. CDR3 sequence reads: CASSLGGIAEAFF. In nucleotides, the CDR3 is TGTGCCAGCAGCTTAGGGGGGATCGCTGAAGCTTTCTTT.

This clonotype has at least ten counts. The V and J genes are TRBV6-5 and TRBJ1-2; D is ambiguous. The germline V and J ends were trimmed by 5 bases and 4 bases, with 11 bases remaining between them. The germline V gene encodes CDR1 MNHEY and CDR2 SVGAGI. The CDR3 covers 13 residues. The CDR3, as DNA: TGTGCCAGCAGTCCCTCCAGACTCTATGGCTACACCTTC. Its protein product is CASSPSRLYGYTF.

The chain recombines TRBV5-1 with TRBJ2-1; D may correspond to TRBD1 or TRBD2 (5 bases each). The CDR3 has 16 residues. Germline V gene lookup returns CDR1 SGHRS and CDR2 YFSETQ. The germline V and J ends were trimmed by 4 bases and 0 bases, with 14 bases remaining between them. CDR3 region: CASSTRLGVSYNEQFF. CDR3 DNA: TGCGCCAGCAGCACCCGGTTGGGGGTCTCCTACAATGAGCAGTTCTTC.

Sample share makes this clonotype medium-sized (0.01 to 0.1%). This rearrangement joins TRBV6-5 to TRBJ1-2; D ambiguous. V was pared by 7 bases and J by 0 bases, with 9 bases between. The V gene's germline CDR1 is MNHEY and CDR2 SVGAGI. The CDR3 extends over 13 amino acids. CDR3 protein: CASTEGANYGYTF. The CDR3 region has the DNA TGTGCCAGCACTGAGGGCGCTAACTATGGCTACACCTTC.

By share, this clonotype counts as medium-sized. V usage is TRBV12-3 or TRBV12-4 and J usage is TRBJ2-2; D may be TRBD1 (6 bases). Trimming removed 6 bases from V and 1 base from J, with 15 bases in between. The CDR3 is made up of 16 amino acids. The CDR3: CASRHDRIENTGELFF. The CDR3 DNA follows: TGTGCCAGCAGACATGACAGGATAGAGAACACCGGGGAGCTGTTTTTT.

This clonotype is medium-sized within its sample. The gene calls are TRBV27 and TRBJ2-2, with D possibly called TRBD1 or TRBD2 (6 bases each). V dropped 10 bases and J dropped 0 bases, with 15 bases sitting between them. Per germline, CDR1 MNHEY and CDR2 SMNVEV (reference sequence). This CDR3 has 15 amino acids. The CDR3 loop is CATRKGGPNTGELFF. CDR3 nucleotides: TGTGCCACCCGGAAGGGGGGCCCGAACACCGGGGAGCTGTTTTTT.

By share, this clonotype counts as medium-sized (0.01 to 0.1%). This chain connects TRBV4-3 to TRBJ2-1; possibly TRBD1 for D (5 bases). Germline lookup yields CDR1 LGHNA and CDR2 YSLEER. Trimming cost V 3 bases and J 7 bases, with 16 bases left between them. CDR3 size: 15 residues. The CDR3 DNA sequence: TGCGCCAGCAGCCATAATCCAGGGATAGGGAATGAGCAGTTCTTC. This sequence encodes CASSHNPGIGNEQFF.

In its sample, this clonotype ranks as medium-sized. The chain combines TRBV27 with TRBJ1-2; D gene uncertain. The V gene's germline CDR1 is MNHEY and CDR2 SMNVEV (reference sequence). V was pared by 3 bases and J by 6 bases, with 20 bases between. CDR3 length: 16 amino acids. The CDR3 bases are TGTGCCAGCAGTTTGTATCGGGAGAGGCTCGTGGATGGCTACACCTTC. Encoded protein: CASSLYRERLVDGYTF.

This clonotype counts as medium-sized. The chain recombines TRBV9 with TRBJ2-1, with 9 bases lining up with TRBD2. In germline, CDR1 is SGDLS, CDR2 YYNGEE. V was pared by 1 base and J by 7 bases, with 3 bases of the junction left unmatched. CDR3 size: 14 residues. The CDR3 region is CASSVTSGRNEQFF. CDR3 nucleotide sequence: TGTGCCAGCAGCGTAACTAGCGGGCGGAATGAGCAGTTCTTC. Combining the CDR3 with reference TRBV9 and TRBJ2-1 gives the whole variable domain DSGVTQTPKHLITATGQRVTLRCSPRSGDLSVYWYQQSLDQGLQFLIQYYNGEERAKGNILERFSAQQFPDLHSELNLSSLELGDSALYFCASSVTSGRNEQFFGPGTRLTVL.

This clonotype counts as medium-sized. V gene TRBV29-1 combines with J gene TRBJ2-5; TRBD1 aligns across 7 bases. This CDR3 is built from 12 residues. The V gene end was trimmed by 6 bases and the J gene end by 3 bases; junction bases not matched to a gene: 4. CDR1 and CDR2 from the germline V gene are SQVTM and ANQGSEA. In DNA form, the CDR3 reads TGCAGCGTGACAGGGTTTGAAGAGACCCAGTACTTC. Protein sequence: CSVTGFEETQYF.

By its share, this clonotype is medium-sized. The V gene is TRBV7-9, the J gene TRBJ2-1, with 9 bases fitting TRBD2. Germline V gene sequence: CDR1 SEHNR, CDR2 FQNEAQ (reference sequence). The length of the CDR3 is 16 residues. V was pared by 2 bases and J by 3 bases, with 5 bases of the junction left unmatched. Here the CDR3 reads CASSLSLAGSYNEQFF. The CDR3 coding sequence is TGTGCCAGCAGCTTATCGCTAGCGGGGAGCTACAATGAGCAGTTCTTC.

By sample fraction, this clonotype is medium-sized. This chain joins TRBV2 and TRBJ2-2; 9 nucleotides align to TRBD2. Germline CDR1 is SNHLY and CDR2 is FYNNEI. The CDR3 spans 15 residues. Trimming took 6 bases from V and 8 from J; bases not matched to a gene: 10. The CDR3 coding sequence is TGTGCCAGCAGGTCGGAGGCTAGCGGGATTGGGGAGCTGTTTTTT. This translates into CASRSEASGIGELFF.

This clonotype was counted at least ten times. CDR3 region: CASSQDAGGRIINTF. CDR3 nucleotide sequence: TGCGCCAGCAGCCAAGATGCGGGGGGTAGGATCATTAACACCTTC. The chain combines TRBV4-3 with TRBJ1-2, with a weak D call TRBD1 (5 bases). Trimming left V 0 bases short and J 12 bases short, with 20 bases between. The V gene's germline CDR1 is LGHNA and CDR2 YSLEER. The CDR3 extends over 15 amino acids.

In its sample, this clonotype ranks as large. The chain employs TRBV7-2 and TRBJ2-3, with D possibly being TRBD1 or TRBD2 (6 bases each). The CDR3 sequence is 16 residues long. The V gene's germline CDR1 is SGHTA and CDR2 FQGNSA. The ends were cut back, 5 bases at V and 0 bases at J, with 15 bases in the middle. CDR3 nucleotide sequence: TGTGCCAGCAGCCAGGTGGGGGGCCCTAGCACAGATACGCAGTATTTT. Its protein product is CASSQVGGPSTDTQYF. Supplemented by reference TRBV7-2 and TRBJ2-3, the full variable domain reads GAGVSQSPSNKVTEKGKDVELRCDPISGHTALYWYRQSLGQGLEFLIYFQGNSAPDKSGLPSDRFSAERTGGSVSTLTIQRTQQEDSAVYLCASSQVGGPSTDTQYFGPGTRLTVL.

By sample share, this clonotype is medium-sized. A read error may account for a junction end that differs from germline. The chain recombines TRBV18 with TRBJ1-5; the D is unclear. From germline, CDR1 is KGHSH and CDR2 LQKENI. This CDR3 contains 14 residues. CDR3 in amino acids: CASSPGSSTQPQHF. The CDR3 nucleotides read TGTGCCAGCTCACCCGGGTCTAGCACTCAGCCCCAGCATTTT.